This T cell receptor beta chain was recorded in a study of T cells after yellow fever vaccination. Trimming stripped 3 bases from V and 7 bases from J, with 9 bases between. This CDR3 is built from 12 residues. The germline V gene has CDR1 SEHNR and CDR2 FQNEAQ (reference sequence). TCRdb processed the 5' RACE reads anew with MiXCR; each CDR3 protein has one entry. The top ten clones hold roughly a sixth of a sample with about 330,000 distinct CDR3 sequences, around 7% of them seen once. The receptor was derived from a man younger than 35 who received the YFV17D yellow fever vaccine. The sample consisted of PBMCs, taken about 41 days after the first yellow fever vaccination. This chain joins TRBV7-9 and TRBJ1-1; D gene unclear. The CDR3 DNA follows: TGTGCCAGCAGCTTTGTCGGGCGTGAAGCTTTCTTT. This encodes CASSFVGREAFF.